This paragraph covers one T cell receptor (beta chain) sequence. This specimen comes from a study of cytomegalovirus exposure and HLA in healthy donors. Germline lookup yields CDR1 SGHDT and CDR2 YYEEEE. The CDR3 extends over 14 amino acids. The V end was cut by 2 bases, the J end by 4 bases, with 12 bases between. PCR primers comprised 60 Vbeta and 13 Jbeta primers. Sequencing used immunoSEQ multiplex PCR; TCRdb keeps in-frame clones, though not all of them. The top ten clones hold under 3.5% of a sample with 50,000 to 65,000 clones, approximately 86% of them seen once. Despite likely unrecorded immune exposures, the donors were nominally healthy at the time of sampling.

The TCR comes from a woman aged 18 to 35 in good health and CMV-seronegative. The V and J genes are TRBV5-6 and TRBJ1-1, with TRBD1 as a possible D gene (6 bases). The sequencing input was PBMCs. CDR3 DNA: TGTGCCAGCAGCTTCCAGGGGCTTCGCACTGAAGCTTTCTTT. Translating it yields CASSFQGLRTEAFF. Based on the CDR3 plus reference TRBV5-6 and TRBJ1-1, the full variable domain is DAGVTQSPTHLIKTRGQQVTLRCSPKSGHDTVSWYQQALGQGPQFIFQYYEEEERQRGNFPDRFSGHQFPNYSSELNVNALLLGDSALYLCASSFQGLRTEAFFGQGTRLTVV.